These 19 T cell receptor beta chains came from one sample sequenced in a study of blood T cell repertoires in COVID-19. Profiling relied on immunoSEQ multiplex PCR, and the TCRdb table lists in-frame clones only, not all of them. The table has tens of thousands of clones, 83% seen once. The sample comprised peripheral blood. These receptors all stem from a human donor in a cohort sampled during active COVID-19.

Written as DNA, the CDR3 is TGCGCCAGCAGCCGCAATTCAGGGCAAAAACTGTTTTTT. It yields the protein CASSRNSGQKLFF. The J gene is TRBJ1-4, the V gene TRBV4-1; perhaps TRBD1 as D (5 bases). In germline, CDR1 is MGHRA, CDR2 YSYEKL. The CDR3 length is 13 residues. With 4 bases removed from V and 9 bases from J, the gap between germline ends came to 12 bases.

This chain uses TRBV9 with TRBJ2-7; a weak D match, TRBD2 (6 bases). The CDR3 runs 14 residues. The germline CDR1 and CDR2 sequences are SGDLS and YYNGEE. Trimming pared 3 bases from V and 6 bases from J, leaving 16 bases between. CDR3 loop: CASSALRRDGEQYF. CDR3 coding DNA: TGTGCCAGCAGCGCCCTACGGAGGGACGGCGAGCAGTACTTC. The whole variable domain, filled in from reference TRBV9 and TRBJ2-7, reads DSGVTQTPKHLITATGQRVTLRCSPRSGDLSVYWYQQSLDQGLQFLIQYYNGEERAKGNILERFSAQQFPDLHSELNLSSLELGDSALYFCASSALRRDGEQYFGPGTRLTVT.

The rearrangement links TRBV12-2 to TRBJ2-2; the D call in the table, TRBD1, was not verified against the DNA. TRBV12-2 corresponds to a pseudogene. The CDR3 length is 17 residues. The CDR3 DNA follows: TGTGCAAGTCGCCCCCGGGACAGGGGACCGAACACCGGGGAGCTGTTTTTT. Encoded protein: CASRPRDRGPNTGELFF.

The V gene is TRBV12-3 or TRBV12-4, the J gene TRBJ2-7; no clear D. This CDR3 contains 12 residues. V shed 3 bases and J shed 3 bases, with 6 bases lying between them. The CDR3 region has the DNA TGTGCCAGCAGTTTGGGCAGCTACGAGCAGTACTTC. This codes for CASSLGSYEQYF.

This rearrangement joins TRBV20-1 to TRBJ2-7, with unresolved D. Germline-derived CDR1 and CDR2 are DFQATT and SNEGSKA (reference sequence). The CDR3 covers 11 residues. Trimming pared 6 bases from V and 4 bases from J, leaving 10 bases between. The CDR3 bases are TGCAGTGCAAGTCTAGATTACGAGCAGTACTTC. It is translated as CSASLDYEQYF.

The chain carries TRBV13 and TRBJ1-2, with TRBD1 identical over 8 bases. Germline lookup yields CDR1 PRHDT and CDR2 FYEKMQ (reference sequence). This CDR3 region has 15 residues. Germline trimming cut 4 bases from V and 4 bases from J; bases unmatched to any gene: 8. CDR3 coding DNA: TGTGCCAGCAGCTCCGGGACAGGAAAAATCTATGGCTACACCTTC. Its protein product is CASSSGTGKIYGYTF.

The chain combines TRBV9 with TRBJ2-3; 8 bases line up with TRBD1. With 4 bases clipped from V and 0 bases from J, the junction kept 10 bases outside the gene matches. CDR3 length: 17 amino acids. Per germline, CDR1 SGDLS and CDR2 YYNGEE. The CDR3 loop reads CASSSRTGMSSTDTQYF. The CDR3 region has the DNA TGTGCCAGCAGCTCCCGGACAGGGATGTCAAGCACAGATACGCAGTATTTT.

This clone was observed a few times. The V gene is TRBV18, the J gene TRBJ2-1; maybe TRBD1 (6 bases). The CDR3 has 16 amino acids. CDR1 and CDR2 (germline): KGHSH, LQKENI. Trimming cost V 9 bases and J 3 bases, with 21 bases left between them. The CDR3 coding sequence is TGTGCCAGTAGTAATACGGGACAAGTTTTCTACAATGAGCAGTTCTTC. Translated, it gives CASSNTGQVFYNEQFF. The variable domain in full, completed from reference TRBV18 and TRBJ2-1, reads NAGVMQNPRHLVRRRGQEARLRCSPMKGHSHVYWYRQLPEEGLKFMVYLQKENIIDESGMPKERFSAEFPKEGPSILRIQQVVRGDSAAYFCASSNTGQVFYNEQFFGPGTRLTVL.

This chain joins TRBV30 and TRBJ2-5, with 7 bases aligning to TRBD2. Per germline, CDR1 GTSNPN and CDR2 SVGIG (reference sequence). The V and J ends lost 3 bases and 2 bases, in that order; junction bases with no gene match: 9. The CDR3 length is 15 residues. As DNA, the CDR3 is TGTGCCTGGAGCCCTCCAGCGGGGAGACAAGAGACCCAGTACTTC. It yields the protein CAWSPPAGRQETQYF.

This clone turned up a few times. The genes are TRBV5-4 and TRBJ2-3; 7 positions match TRBD2. J was trimmed by 3 bases and V by 4 bases; bases with no gene match: 11. This CDR3 has 16 residues. Germline V gene sequence: CDR1 SGHNT, CDR2 YYREEE (reference sequence). CDR3 loop: CASSPGLGFETDTQYF. The CDR3 bases are TGTGCCAGCAGCCCAGGACTAGGTTTTGAAACAGATACGCAGTATTTT.

This chain links TRBV30 with TRBJ2-3; D not certain. Germline-derived CDR1 and CDR2 are GTSNPN and SVGIG (reference sequence). Trimming removed 3 bases at V and 6 bases at J, with 13 bases between. CDR3 length equals 13 residues. The CDR3 loop is CAWRRTPGDTQYF. CDR3 in DNA: TGTGCCTGGAGGCGCACCCCCGGGGATACGCAGTATTTT.

J is TRBJ2-5 and V is TRBV11-2; the D gene is possibly TRBD1 (6 bases). Germline V gene sequence: CDR1 SGHAT, CDR2 FQNNGV. V lost 0 bases, J lost 5 bases, and 13 bases lay in between. The CDR3 runs to 15 residues. The CDR3 bases are TGTGCCAGCAGCTTAGATGGCCAGGGGCTGGAGACCCAGTACTTC. Translation: CASSLDGQGLETQYF.

The rearrangement links TRBV6-5 to TRBJ1-4; D not certain. From germline, CDR1 is MNHEY and CDR2 SVGAGI. The V end was cut by 8 bases, the J end by 3 bases, with 16 bases between. The CDR3 runs 15 residues. CDR3 sequence reads: CASLPLVGSNEKLFF. The CDR3 nucleotides are TGTGCCAGCCTACCCCTAGTCGGTTCTAATGAAAAACTGTTTTTT.

The rearrangement links TRBV4-1 to TRBJ2-2; D uncertain. V was shortened by 0 bases and J by 6 bases, with 5 bases between the two germline ends. The germline V gene has CDR1 MGHRA and CDR2 YSYEKL. The CDR3 runs to 13 residues. The CDR3 is CASSQDQSGELFF. Here the CDR3 DNA reads TGCGCCAGCAGCCAAGATCAATCCGGGGAGCTGTTTTTT.

CDR3 sequence reads: CASSLDRGGAYEQFF. The CDR3 region has the DNA TGTGCCAGCAGCTTAGATCGCGGGGGGGCCTATGAGCAGTTCTTC. The chain joins TRBV11-2 to TRBJ2-1, with TRBD2 matching 9 bases. This CDR3 has 15 amino acids. Losses at the gene ends were 0 bases for V and 8 bases for J; bases not matched to a gene: 5. The germline gives CDR1 SGHAT, CDR2 FQNNGV.

This clone was counted between two and nine times. V gene TRBV27 combines with J gene TRBJ1-6, with D hard to call. With 3 bases removed from V and 10 bases from J, the gap between germline ends came to 16 bases. Germline CDR1 is MNHEY and CDR2 is SMNVEV (reference sequence). The CDR3 has 15 amino acids. The DNA for the CDR3 is TGTGCCAGCAGTTTCTCGGTGGACTCAGTATCACCCCTCCACTTT. It codes for CASSFSVDSVSPLHF.

V is TRBV6-5 and J is TRBJ2-1; TRBD2 is a possible D gene (5 bases). This CDR3 is 13 amino acids long. The ends were cut back, 0 bases at V and 8 bases at J, with 8 bases in the middle. Germline CDR1 and CDR2: MNHEY and SVGAGI. The CDR3 DNA reads TGTGCCAGCAGTTACTCGCCGGGGTATGAGCAGTTCTTC. Amino acid sequence: CASSYSPGYEQFF.

This rearrangement joins TRBV24-1 to TRBJ1-3; D gene ambiguous. CDR3 length: 14 residues. Trimming stripped 5 bases from V and 0 bases from J, with 7 bases between. Germline V gene data show CDR1 as KGHDR and CDR2 as SFDVKD. DNA for the CDR3: TGTGCCACCAGTGCCGGAGACTCTGGAAACACCATATATTTT. It specifies CATSAGDSGNTIYF.

CDR3 nucleotides: TGCGCCAGCAGCAAGGGGACTGGCTTTAGACGCTCCTACAATGAGCAGTTCTTC. Protein: CASSKGTGFRRSYNEQFF. The chain joins TRBV5-1 to TRBJ2-1; maybe TRBD2 (6 bases). Germline V gene sequence: CDR1 SGHRS, CDR2 YFSETQ. V was pared by 4 bases and J by 0 bases, with 20 bases between. This CDR3 has 18 residues.